This TCR beta chain was identified in a study of blood T cell repertoires in COVID-19. Germline V gene data show CDR1 as LNHDA and CDR2 as SQIVND (reference sequence). J gave up 4 bases and V 7 bases, and 6 bases lay outside the gene matches. This CDR3 spans 14 amino acids. Generated by immunoSEQ multiplex PCR, the TCRdb table keeps only in-frame clones and is missing some. The table has approximately 160,000 clones, more than 75% seen once. The clonotype was recovered from a man in his 60s with COVID-19, enrolled during active disease. This chain uses TRBV19 with TRBJ1-5, with 8 bases fitting TRBD1. What was sequenced was peripheral blood. CDR3 in amino acids: CASTHQGANQPQHF. In nucleotides, the CDR3 is TGTGCCAGTACCCATCAGGGGGCAAATCAGCCCCAGCATTTT.